These T cell receptor beta chains were read from a single sample in a study of tumor-infiltrating lymphocytes in primary liver carcinoma. MiXCR, run by TCRdb on the multiplex PCR reads, gives a single entry per CDR3 protein. The data show about 300,000 distinct CDR3 sequences, with 65% seen just once and roughly 8.6% held by the top ten. Source material: peripheral blood. All receptors derive from a man aged 40-49 years with primary liver carcinoma and hepatitis B virus infection. The CDR3 runs from the conserved cysteine through the conserved F or W. A D gene is named only where the DNA matches it firmly. Size is stated for part of the rows, as once, few or many counts, or as a class when the clone is expanded.

TGTGCCAGCAGTTTTCGACGGGGGCCCTCCTACGATGAGCAGTTCTTC	CASSFRRGPSYDEQFF	TRBV6-2/TRBV6-3	TRBJ2-1	NA	NA
TGTGCCAGCAGCTGGGACAGGGGAAGCGAGCGGTACTTC	CASSWDRGSERYF	TRBV11-1	TRBJ2-7	TRBD1	NA
TGTGCCAGCAGCTTACAGGGTCGGGAAGAGACCCAGTACTTC	CASSLQGREETQYF	TRBV5-4	TRBJ2-5	NA	few
TGTGCCAGCAGCCCGGAAGGGGCCAACGTCCTGACTTTC	CASSPEGANVLTF	TRBV12-3/TRBV12-4	TRBJ2-6	NA	many
TGTGCCAGCAGCCGAGCGGGGAGACAGAACACCGTGGAGCTGTTTTTT	CASSRAGRQNTVELFF	TRBV11-2	TRBJ2-2	TRBD2	NA
TGTGTCAGCAACCCTAGCGGTCCTGCGGATACGCAGTATTTT	CVSNPSGPADTQYF	TRBV28	TRBJ2-3	TRBD2	NA
TGTGCCATCAGTGAACTAGGACAGGGGGAGGACGAGCAGTACTTC	CAISELGQGEDEQYF	TRBV10-3	TRBJ2-7	TRBD1	many
TGTGCCACCAGCAGAGATCATGCGGGGGCTGAAGCCTTCTTT	CATSRDHAGAEAFF	TRBV15	TRBJ1-1	NA	NA
TGCGCCAGCAGTGAACAGGGGGCGAACACCGGGGAGCTGTTTTTT	CASSEQGANTGELFF	TRBV10-1	TRBJ2-2	TRBD1	many
TGTGCCAGCAGTTTTACTGGAGGGGCCAACGTCCTGACTTTC	CASSFTGGANVLTF	TRBV12-3/TRBV12-4	TRBJ2-6	NA	many
TGTGCCAGCAGTGCCCCAGGATCCACCTACAATGAGCAGTTCTTC	CASSAPGSTYNEQFF	TRBV6-1	TRBJ2-1	NA	NA
TGCGCCAGCAGTGAACAGGGGACTCGCAATGAGCAGTTCTTC	CASSEQGTRNEQFF	TRBV10-2	TRBJ2-1	NA	many
TGTGCCAGCATTGTTTTTCAGAATTCACCCCTCCATTTT	CASIVFQNSPLHF	TRBV28	TRBJ1-6	NA	NA
TGTGCCAGCAGCTTATCGGGCTACTCCAATGAGCAGTTCTTC	CASSLSGYSNEQFF	TRBV7-9	TRBJ2-1	NA	NA
TGTGCCAGCAGCTTGGTGGGCGCGGGACAGACTAGTTCACCCCTCCACTTT	CASSLVGAGQTSSPLHF	TRBV12-3/TRBV12-4	TRBJ1-6	TRBD1	NA
TGTGCCAGCAGTTTGCTCGGAACCGGGAAGCTGTTTTTT	CASSLLGTGKLFF	TRBV12-3/TRBV12-4	TRBJ2-2	NA	NA
TGTGCCTGGACCGGGTCGGATGAGCAGTTCTTC	CAWTGSDEQFF	TRBV30	TRBJ2-1	NA	few
TGTGCCAGCAGTTTAGTCCTGAACACTGAAGCTTTCTTT	CASSLVLNTEAFF	TRBV5-1	TRBJ1-1	NA	many
TGTGCCAGCCGGTTGTCGGTCTCAGAAAACACTGAAGCTTTCTTT	CASRLSVSENTEAFF	TRBV6-5	TRBJ1-1	NA	NA
TGCGCCAGCAGCTTGGAGGGGACTAGTCCCGATTACACCGGGGAGCTGTTTTTT	CASSLEGTSPDYTGELFF	TRBV5-1	TRBJ2-2	TRBD2	few
TGCAGCGTTGAGGAATGGGACAAGGGAGTAGACGACCAGTACTTC	CSVEEWDKGVDDQYF	TRBV29-1	TRBJ2-7	NA	NA
TGTGCCAGCAGTCACTCAGGGGTCGGGTACGAGCAGTACTTC	CASSHSGVGYEQYF	TRBV6-5	TRBJ2-7	NA	NA
TGTGCCAGCAGCCCGGACAGATCCTTGGGAGAGACCCAGTACTTC	CASSPDRSLGETQYF	TRBV11-1	TRBJ2-5	NA	many
TGTGCCTGGAGTGTACCCGGACGGAGCACTGAAGCTTTCTTT	CAWSVPGRSTEAFF	TRBV30	TRBJ1-1	NA	NA
TGTGCCAGCAGCTCCCGACTAGCCGAGACCCAGTACTTC	CASSSRLAETQYF	TRBV11-2	TRBJ2-5	TRBD2	many
TGTATCACCAGTGGACAGTCGAACACTGAAGCTTTCTTT	CITSGQSNTEAFF	TRBV24-1	TRBJ1-1	NA	NA
TGTGCCAGTAGCCAAGAAGGTCGAGCAGCCCAAGAGACCCAGTACTTC	CASSQEGRAAQETQYF	TRBV11-2	TRBJ2-5	NA	NA
TGTGCCAGCAACTTGTACAAGGCCGTCAAATACTTC	CASNLYKAVKYF	TRBV5-4	TRBJ2-5	NA	NA
TGTGCCAGCACGAATTTGGGCTATGGCTACACCTTC	CASTNLGYGYTF	TRBV28	TRBJ1-2	NA	few
TGCAGCGTTGAAATTTTAGGGGAGAGAACCCAGTACTTC	CSVEILGERTQYF	TRBV29-1	TRBJ2-5	NA	many
TGTGCCAGCAGTTTGGGGACAGAGAACACTGAAGCTTTCTTT	CASSLGTENTEAFF	TRBV28	TRBJ1-1	TRBD1	NA
TGCGCCAGCAGTGAGTCGGGGGGGACCAATCAGCCCCAGCATTTT	CASSESGGTNQPQHF	TRBV10-2	TRBJ1-5	NA	many
TGTGCCAGCAGTTACGCGCACTCCTACGAGCAGTACTTC	CASSYAHSYEQYF	TRBV6-5	TRBJ2-7	NA	many
TGTGCCAGCAGTCGACAGAGTAGCACAGATACGCAGTATTTT	CASSRQSSTDTQYF	TRBV2	TRBJ2-3	NA	NA
TGTGCCAGCAGTTACCATGGGACTTCCGATACGCAGTATTTT	CASSYHGTSDTQYF	TRBV7-8	TRBJ2-3	NA	NA
TGCGCCAGCAGCATGACCGGGACTAGCGGGAGTTTGGTCTACGAGCAGTACTTC	CASSMTGTSGSLVYEQYF	TRBV5-1	TRBJ2-7	TRBD2	NA
TGTGCCAGCAGTCCCCACAGCGGGGATCTCTACGAGCAGTACTTC	CASSPHSGDLYEQYF	TRBV28	TRBJ2-7	TRBD2	NA
TGTGCCAGCAACTTGGGTCGGGGGGTCTTCTACGAGCAGTATTTC	CASNLGRGVFYEQYF	TRBV11-2	TRBJ2-7	TRBD2	NA
TGTGCCAGCAGCGGGGGAGTAACGAGAAATCAGCCCCAGCATTTT	CASSGGVTRNQPQHF	TRBV5-8	TRBJ1-5	NA	once
TGTGCCATCAGTTCTCCCTCTCGAGGCCCCCTCAGATTGGAGCACTACTTC	CAISSPSRGPLRLEHYF	TRBV6-6	TRBJ2-7	NA	NA
TGTGCCTGGAGTGAAGGGTCGGGGACTGAAGCTTTCTTT	CAWSEGSGTEAFF	TRBV30	TRBJ1-1	NA	NA
TGCGCCAGCAGCTTAGGGGTCAACACAGATACGCAGTATTTT	CASSLGVNTDTQYF	TRBV5-1	TRBJ2-3	NA	few
TGTGCCATCAGTGAGCGGGAGGGGGATACGCAGTATTTT	CAISEREGDTQYF	TRBV10-3	TRBJ2-3	TRBD2	many
TGTGCCAGCAGCTTAGTCGTCGGGAGGGCGGGATACGAGCATTACTTC	CASSLVVGRAGYEHYF	TRBV11-1	TRBJ2-7	TRBD2	NA
TGTGCCAGCAGTGGGGGGGAGCAAGAGACCCAGTACTTC	CASSGGEQETQYF	TRBV12-3/TRBV12-4	TRBJ2-5	TRBD2	many
TGCGCTAGCAGCCCCGCTATAATGATCAGGGGCGCGGGTGAAGCTTTCTTT	CASSPAIMIRGAGEAFF	TRBV5-1	TRBJ1-1	NA	NA
TGTGCCAGCAGTTCCCGGACAGCCCACTCCTACGAGCAGTACTTC	CASSSRTAHSYEQYF	TRBV12-3/TRBV12-4	TRBJ2-7	NA	many
TGCACCAGCAGCCTCACCGGTACTAGCGGGATGGCCCCTGAGTACGAGCAGTACTTC	CTSSLTGTSGMAPEYEQYF	TRBV1	TRBJ2-7	NA	once
TGTGCCAGCAGCAAAGCGCTGCAACTTCGCCTCTCCTACGAGCAGTACTTC	CASSKALQLRLSYEQYF	TRBV21-1	TRBJ2-7	NA	NA
TGTGCCAGCAGCGTCGGACTAGCGGCCTACGATGAGCTGTTCTTC	CASSVGLAAYDELFF	TRBV6-5	TRBJ2-1	TRBD2	once